This TCR beta chain is drawn from a study of blood T cell repertoires in COVID-19. Looking at the study overall: Researchers got acute and convalescent COVID-19 samples from the United States, Italy and Spain.

In this sample, this clone turned up once. Per the germline V gene, CDR1 is MNHEY and CDR2 is SVGAGI. The CDR3 contains 14 residues. Trimming at V came to 5 bases and at J to 4 bases, leaving 4 bases not matched to a gene. The data were produced by immunoSEQ multiplex PCR, yet TCRdb's version contains in-frame clones alone and is incomplete. The table has hundreds of thousands of clones, roughly 85% seen once. The specimen was peripheral blood. This sequence originates from a man aged 45-60 years with active or convalescent COVID-19. The chain has TRBV6-5 and TRBJ2-2; 7 bases are shared with TRBD1. The CDR3 reads CASSPGTATGELFF. The CDR3 DNA reads as TGTGCCAGCAGTCCCGGGACAGCCACCGGGGAGCTGTTTTTT.